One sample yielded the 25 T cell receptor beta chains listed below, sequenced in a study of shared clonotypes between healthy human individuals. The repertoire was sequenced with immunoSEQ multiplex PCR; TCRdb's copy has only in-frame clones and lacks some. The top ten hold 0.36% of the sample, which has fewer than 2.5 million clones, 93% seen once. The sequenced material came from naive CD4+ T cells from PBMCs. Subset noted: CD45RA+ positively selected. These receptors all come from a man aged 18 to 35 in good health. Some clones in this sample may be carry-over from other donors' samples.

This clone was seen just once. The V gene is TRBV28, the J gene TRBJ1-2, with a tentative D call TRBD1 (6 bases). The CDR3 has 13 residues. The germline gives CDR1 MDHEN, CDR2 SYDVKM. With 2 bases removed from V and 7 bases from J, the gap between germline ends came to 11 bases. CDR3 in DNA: TGTGCCAGCAGTTTAGGGGGCCGCGGTGGCTACACCTTC. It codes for CASSLGGRGGYTF.

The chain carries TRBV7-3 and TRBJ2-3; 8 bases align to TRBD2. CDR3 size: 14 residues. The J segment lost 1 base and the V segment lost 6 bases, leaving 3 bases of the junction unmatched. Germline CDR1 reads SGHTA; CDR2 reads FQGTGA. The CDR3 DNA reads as TGTGCCAGCAGGGTAGCGGGACGCACAGATACGCAGTATTTT. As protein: CASRVAGRTDTQYF. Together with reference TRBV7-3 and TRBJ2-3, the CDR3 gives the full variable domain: GAGVSQTPSNKVTEKGKYVELRCDPISGHTALYWYRQSLGQGPEFLIYFQGTGAADDSGLPNDRFFAVRPEGSVSTLKIQRTERGDSAVYLCASRVAGRTDTQYFGPGTRLTVL.

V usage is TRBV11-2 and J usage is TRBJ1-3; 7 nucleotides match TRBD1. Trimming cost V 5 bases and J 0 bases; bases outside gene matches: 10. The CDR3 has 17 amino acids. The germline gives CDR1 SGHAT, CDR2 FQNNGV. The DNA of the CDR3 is TGTGCCAGCAGCCTGCGGGACAGCTTTTACTCTGGAAACACCATATATTTT. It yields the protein CASSLRDSFYSGNTIYF. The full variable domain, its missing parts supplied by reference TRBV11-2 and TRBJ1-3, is EAGVAQSPRYKIIEKRQSVAFWCNPISGHATLYWYQQILGQGPKLLIQFQNNGVVDDSQLPKDRFSAERLKGVDSTLKIQPAKLEDSAVYLCASSLRDSFYSGNTIYFGEGSWLTVV.

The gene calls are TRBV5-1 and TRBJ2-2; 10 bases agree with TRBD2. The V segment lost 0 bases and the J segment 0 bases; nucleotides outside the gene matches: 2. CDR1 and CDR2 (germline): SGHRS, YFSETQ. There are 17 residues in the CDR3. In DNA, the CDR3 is TGCGCCAGCAGCTTGGCGGGACTAGCGTCGAACACCGGGGAGCTGTTTTTT. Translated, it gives CASSLAGLASNTGELFF.

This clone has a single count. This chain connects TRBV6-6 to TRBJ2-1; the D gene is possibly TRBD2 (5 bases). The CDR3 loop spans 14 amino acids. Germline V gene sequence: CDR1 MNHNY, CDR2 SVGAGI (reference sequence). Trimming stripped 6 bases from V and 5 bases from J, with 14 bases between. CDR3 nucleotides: TGTGCCAGCAGAATCGAGGGCCTGAACAATGAGCAGTTCTTC. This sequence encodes CASRIEGLNNEQFF.

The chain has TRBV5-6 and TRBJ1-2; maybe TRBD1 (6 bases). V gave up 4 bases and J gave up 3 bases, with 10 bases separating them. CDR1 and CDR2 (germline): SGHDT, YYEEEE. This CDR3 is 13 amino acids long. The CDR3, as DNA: TGTGCCAGCAGCACACACAGGGACTATGGCTACACCTTC. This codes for CASSTHRDYGYTF.

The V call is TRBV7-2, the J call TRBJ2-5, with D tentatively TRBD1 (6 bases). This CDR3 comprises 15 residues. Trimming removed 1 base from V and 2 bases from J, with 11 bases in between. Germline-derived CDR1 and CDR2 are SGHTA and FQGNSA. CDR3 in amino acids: CASSLERGLQETQYF. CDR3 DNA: TGTGCCAGCAGCTTAGAAAGGGGGTTGCAAGAGACCCAGTACTTC.

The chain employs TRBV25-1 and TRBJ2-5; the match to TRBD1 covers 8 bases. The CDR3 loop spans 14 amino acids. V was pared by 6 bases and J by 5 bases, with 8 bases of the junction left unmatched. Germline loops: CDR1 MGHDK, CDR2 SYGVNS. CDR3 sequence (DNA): TGTGCCAGCAGCAGCGGACAGGGCGCGGAGACCCAGTACTTC. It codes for CASSSGQGAETQYF.

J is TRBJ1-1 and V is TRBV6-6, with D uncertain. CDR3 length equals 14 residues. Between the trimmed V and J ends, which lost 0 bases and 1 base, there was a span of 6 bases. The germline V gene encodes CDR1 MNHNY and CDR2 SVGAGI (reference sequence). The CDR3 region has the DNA TGTGCCAGCAGTTACTCGGAACGGAACACTGAAGCTTTCTTT. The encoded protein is CASSYSERNTEAFF.

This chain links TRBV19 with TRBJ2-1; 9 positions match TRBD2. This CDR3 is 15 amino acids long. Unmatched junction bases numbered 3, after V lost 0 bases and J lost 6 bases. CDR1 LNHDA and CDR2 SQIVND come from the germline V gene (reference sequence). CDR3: CASSIDSGRVNEQFF. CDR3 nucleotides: TGTGCCAGTAGTATAGATAGCGGGAGAGTCAATGAGCAGTTCTTC.

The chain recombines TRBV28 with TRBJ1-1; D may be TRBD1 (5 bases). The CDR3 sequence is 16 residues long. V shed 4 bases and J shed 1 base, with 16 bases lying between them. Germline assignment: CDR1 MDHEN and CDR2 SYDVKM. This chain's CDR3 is CASSSASGRGNTEAFF. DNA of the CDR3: TGTGCCAGCAGTTCGGCATCAGGGAGAGGGAACACTGAAGCTTTCTTT.

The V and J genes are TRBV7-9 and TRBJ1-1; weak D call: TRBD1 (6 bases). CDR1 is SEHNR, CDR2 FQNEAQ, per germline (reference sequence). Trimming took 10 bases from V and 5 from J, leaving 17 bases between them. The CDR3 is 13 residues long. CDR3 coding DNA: TGTGCCATTAGGGGGGGCGAGGGTACTGAAGCTTTCTTT. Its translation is CAIRGGEGTEAFF.

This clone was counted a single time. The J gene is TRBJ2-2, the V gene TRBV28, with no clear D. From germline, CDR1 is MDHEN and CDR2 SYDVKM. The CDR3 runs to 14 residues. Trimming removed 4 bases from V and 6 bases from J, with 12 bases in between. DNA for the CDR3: TGTGCCAGCAGTTCCCTCTCGGTGGCCGGGGAGCTGTTTTTT. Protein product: CASSSLSVAGELFF.

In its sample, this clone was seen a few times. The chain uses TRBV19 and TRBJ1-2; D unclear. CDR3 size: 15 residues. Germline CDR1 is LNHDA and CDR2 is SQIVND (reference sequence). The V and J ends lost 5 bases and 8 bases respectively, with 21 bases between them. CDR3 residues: CASSLIRRESGGYTF. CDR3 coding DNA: TGTGCCAGTAGTCTAATACGCCGGGAATCGGGCGGCTACACCTTC.

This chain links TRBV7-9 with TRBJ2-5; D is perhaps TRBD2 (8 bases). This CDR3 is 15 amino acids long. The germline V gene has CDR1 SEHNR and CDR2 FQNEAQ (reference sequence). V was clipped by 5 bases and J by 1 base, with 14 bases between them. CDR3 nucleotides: TGTGCCAGCAGCCCCGGGAGGGGGCCCCAAGAGACCCAGTACTTC. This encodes CASSPGRGPQETQYF.

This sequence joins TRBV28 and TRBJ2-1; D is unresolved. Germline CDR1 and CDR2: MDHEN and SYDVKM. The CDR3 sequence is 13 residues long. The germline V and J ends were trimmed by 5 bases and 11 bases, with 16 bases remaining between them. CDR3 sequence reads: CASSPRHGNQQFF. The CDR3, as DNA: TGTGCCAGCAGTCCCCGTCATGGTAATCAGCAGTTCTTC.

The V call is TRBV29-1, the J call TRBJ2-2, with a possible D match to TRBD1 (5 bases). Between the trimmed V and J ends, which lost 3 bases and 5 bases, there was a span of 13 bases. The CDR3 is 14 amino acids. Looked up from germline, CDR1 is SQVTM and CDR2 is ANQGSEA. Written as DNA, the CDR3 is TGCAGCGTTGAGGAAGGGGCGCGGACCGGGGAGCTGTTTTTT. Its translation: CSVEEGARTGELFF.

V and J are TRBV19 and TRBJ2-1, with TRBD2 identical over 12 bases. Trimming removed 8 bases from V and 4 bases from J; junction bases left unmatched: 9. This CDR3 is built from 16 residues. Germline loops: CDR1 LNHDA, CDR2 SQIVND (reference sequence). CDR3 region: CASRLTSGGGYNEQFF. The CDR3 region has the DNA TGTGCCAGTCGACTGACTAGCGGGGGTGGGTACAATGAGCAGTTCTTC.

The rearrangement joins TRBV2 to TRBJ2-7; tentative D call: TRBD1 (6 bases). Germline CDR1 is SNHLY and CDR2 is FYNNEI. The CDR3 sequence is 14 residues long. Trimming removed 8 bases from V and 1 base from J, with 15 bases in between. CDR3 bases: TGTGCCAGCCAGAGAACAGGGAGATCCTACGAGCAGTACTTC. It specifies CASQRTGRSYEQYF. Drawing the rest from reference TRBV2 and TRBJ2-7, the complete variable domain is EPEVTQTPSHQVTQMGQEVILRCVPISNHLYFYWYRQILGQKVEFLVSFYNNEISEKSEIFDDQFSVERPDGSNFTLKIRSTKLEDSAMYFCASQRTGRSYEQYFGPGTRLTVT.

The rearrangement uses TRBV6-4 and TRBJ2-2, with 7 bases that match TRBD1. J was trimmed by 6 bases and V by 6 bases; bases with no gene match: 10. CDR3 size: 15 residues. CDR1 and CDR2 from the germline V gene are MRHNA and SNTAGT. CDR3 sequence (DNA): TGTGCCAGCAGCCAACAGGGGAACGGGGCCGGGGAGCTGTTTTTT. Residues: CASSQQGNGAGELFF.

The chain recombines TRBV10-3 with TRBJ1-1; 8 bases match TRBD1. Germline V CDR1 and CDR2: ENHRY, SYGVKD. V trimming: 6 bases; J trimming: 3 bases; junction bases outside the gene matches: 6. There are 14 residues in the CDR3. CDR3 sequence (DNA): TGTGCCATCAGGCTGACAGGGGTGCACACTGAAGCTTTCTTT. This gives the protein CAIRLTGVHTEAFF.

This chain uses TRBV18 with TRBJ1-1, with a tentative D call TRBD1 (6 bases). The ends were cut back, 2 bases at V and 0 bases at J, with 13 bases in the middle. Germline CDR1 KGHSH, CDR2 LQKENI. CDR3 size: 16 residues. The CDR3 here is CASSPNRGTLNTEAFF. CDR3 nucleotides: TGTGCCAGCTCACCAAATAGGGGGACCTTGAACACTGAAGCTTTCTTT.

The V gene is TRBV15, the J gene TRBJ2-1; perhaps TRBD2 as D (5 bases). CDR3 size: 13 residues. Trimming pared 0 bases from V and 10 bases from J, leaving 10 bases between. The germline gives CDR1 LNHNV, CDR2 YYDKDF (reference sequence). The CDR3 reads CATSRERWREQFF. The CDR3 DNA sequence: TGTGCCACCAGCAGAGAAAGGTGGAGGGAGCAGTTCTTC.

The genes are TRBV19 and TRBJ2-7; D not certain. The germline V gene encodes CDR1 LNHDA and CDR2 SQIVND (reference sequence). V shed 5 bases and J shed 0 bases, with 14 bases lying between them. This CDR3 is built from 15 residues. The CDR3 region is CASSVRSWGSYEQYF. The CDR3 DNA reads TGTGCCAGTAGTGTCCGGTCGTGGGGCTCCTACGAGCAGTACTTC.

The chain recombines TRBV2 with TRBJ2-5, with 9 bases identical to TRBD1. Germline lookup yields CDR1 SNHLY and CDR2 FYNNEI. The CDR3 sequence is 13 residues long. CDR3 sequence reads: CAGTGTGQETQYF. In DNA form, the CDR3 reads TGTGCGGGGACCGGGACAGGGCAAGAGACCCAGTACTTC.